This is a list of T cell receptor beta chains from one sample in a study of Graves' ophthalmopathy and Graves' hyperthyroidism. TCRdb analysed the multiplex PCR reads with MiXCR anew, one entry per CDR3 protein. The sample carries hundreds of thousands of distinct CDR3 sequences, 40% recorded once. The sequenced sample consisted of peripheral blood. All receptors come from an adult man with Graves' ophthalmopathy. Both conserved end residues are part of each CDR3.

>TRBV10-3|TRBJ1-1
CASSYGDRVDTEAFF
>TRBV2|TRBJ1-5
CAISYGQGGSYSNQPQHF
>TRBV5-1|TRBJ1-6
CASSLEARRTYNSPLHF
>TRBV19|TRBJ1-5
CASVRVGQPQHF
>TRBV10-2|TRBJ1-5
CASSVLKGQPQHF
>TRBV29-1|TRBJ2-6
CSVATGIGANVLTF
>TRBV14|TRBJ1-3
CASSQDRSSSGNTIYF
>TRBV20-1|TRBJ2-5
CSARDGREFSQETQYF
>TRBV7-2|TRBJ1-5
CASSIERDQPQHF
>TRBV6-5|TRBJ1-6
CASSYSFRSSYNSPLHF
>TRBV7-9|TRBJ1-1
CASSLEYYTEAFF
>TRBV11-2|TRBJ2-3
CASSQASQRYGTDTQYF
>TRBV25-1|TRBJ1-1
CASSDSAGTPNTEAFF